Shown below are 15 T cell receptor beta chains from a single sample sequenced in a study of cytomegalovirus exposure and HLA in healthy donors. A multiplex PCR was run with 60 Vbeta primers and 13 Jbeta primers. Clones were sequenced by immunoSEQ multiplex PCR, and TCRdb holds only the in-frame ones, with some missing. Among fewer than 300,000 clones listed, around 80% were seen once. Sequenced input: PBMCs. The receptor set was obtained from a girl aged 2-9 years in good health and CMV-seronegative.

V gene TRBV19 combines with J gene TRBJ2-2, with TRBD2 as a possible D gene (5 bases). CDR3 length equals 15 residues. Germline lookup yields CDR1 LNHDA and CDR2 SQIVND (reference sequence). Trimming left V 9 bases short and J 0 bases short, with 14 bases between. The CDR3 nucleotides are TGTGCCAGCAGCCGAGGGCATCCGAACACCGGGGAGCTGTTTTTT. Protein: CASSRGHPNTGELFF.

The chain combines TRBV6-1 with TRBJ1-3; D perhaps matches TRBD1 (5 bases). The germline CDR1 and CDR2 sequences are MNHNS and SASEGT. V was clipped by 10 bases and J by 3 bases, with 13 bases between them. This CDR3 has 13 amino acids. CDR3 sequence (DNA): TGTGCCACCCAAGGGGCTTATGGAAACACCATATATTTT. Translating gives CATQGAYGNTIYF.

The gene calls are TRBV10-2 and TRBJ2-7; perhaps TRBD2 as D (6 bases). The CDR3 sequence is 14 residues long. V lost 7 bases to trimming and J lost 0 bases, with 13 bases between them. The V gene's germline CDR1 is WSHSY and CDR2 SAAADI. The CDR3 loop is CASTQGLSSYEQYF. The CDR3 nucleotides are TGCGCCAGCACTCAGGGACTTAGCTCCTACGAGCAGTACTTC.

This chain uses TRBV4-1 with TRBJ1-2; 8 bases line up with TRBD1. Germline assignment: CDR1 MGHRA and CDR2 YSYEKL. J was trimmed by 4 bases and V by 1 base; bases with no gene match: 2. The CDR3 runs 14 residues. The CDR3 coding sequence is TGCGCCAGCAGCCAAGGACAGGGGTTCTATGGCTACACCTTC. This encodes CASSQGQGFYGYTF.

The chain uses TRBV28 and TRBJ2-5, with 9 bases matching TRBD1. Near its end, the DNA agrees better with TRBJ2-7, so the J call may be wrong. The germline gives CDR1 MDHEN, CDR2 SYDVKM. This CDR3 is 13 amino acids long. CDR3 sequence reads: CASAWTGDNEQYF. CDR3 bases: TGTGCCAGCGCATGGACAGGGGATAACGAGCAGTACTTC.

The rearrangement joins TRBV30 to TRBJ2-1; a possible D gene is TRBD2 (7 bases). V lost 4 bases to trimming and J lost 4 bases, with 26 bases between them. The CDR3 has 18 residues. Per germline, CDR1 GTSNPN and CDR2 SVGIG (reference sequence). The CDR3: CAWNREGNWLARYNEQFF. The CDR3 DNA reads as TGTGCCTGGAACAGGGAGGGGAATTGGCTAGCACGGTACAATGAGCAGTTCTTC.

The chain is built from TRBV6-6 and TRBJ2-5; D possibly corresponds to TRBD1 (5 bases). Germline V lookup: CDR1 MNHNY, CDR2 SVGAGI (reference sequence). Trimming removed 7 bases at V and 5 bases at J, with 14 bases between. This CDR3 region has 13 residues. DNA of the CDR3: TGTGCCAGCACTTCAGGGCTGCCTGAGACCCAGTACTTC. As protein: CASTSGLPETQYF.

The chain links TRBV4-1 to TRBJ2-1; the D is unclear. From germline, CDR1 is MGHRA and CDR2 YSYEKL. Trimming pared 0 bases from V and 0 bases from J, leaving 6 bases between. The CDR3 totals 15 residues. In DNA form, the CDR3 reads TGCGCCAGCAGCCAAGAAGCGAGCTCCTACAATGAGCAGTTCTTC. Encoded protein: CASSQEASSYNEQFF.

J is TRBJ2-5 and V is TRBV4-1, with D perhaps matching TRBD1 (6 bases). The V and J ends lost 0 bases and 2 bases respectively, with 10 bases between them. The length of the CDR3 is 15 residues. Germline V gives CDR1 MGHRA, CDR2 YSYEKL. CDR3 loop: CASSQELQGQETQYF. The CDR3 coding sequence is TGCGCCAGCAGCCAAGAACTACAGGGACAAGAGACCCAGTACTTC.

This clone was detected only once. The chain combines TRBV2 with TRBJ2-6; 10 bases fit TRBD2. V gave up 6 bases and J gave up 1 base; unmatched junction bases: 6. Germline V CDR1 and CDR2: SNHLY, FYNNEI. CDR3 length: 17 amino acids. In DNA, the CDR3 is TGTGCCAGCAGGGAGCTAGCGGGGGTTTCTGGGGCCAACGTCCTGACTTTC. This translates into CASRELAGVSGANVLTF.

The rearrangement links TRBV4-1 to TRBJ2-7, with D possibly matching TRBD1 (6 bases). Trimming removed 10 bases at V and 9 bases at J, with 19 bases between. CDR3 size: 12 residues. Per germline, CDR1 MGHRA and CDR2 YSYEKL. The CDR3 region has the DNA TGCGCCACACTTCCGGGACACAACCGGCAGTACTTC. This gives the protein CATLPGHNRQYF.

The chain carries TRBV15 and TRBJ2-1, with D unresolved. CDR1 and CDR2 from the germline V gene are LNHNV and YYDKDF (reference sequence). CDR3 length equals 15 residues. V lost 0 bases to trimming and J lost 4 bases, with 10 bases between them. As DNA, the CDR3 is TGTGCCACCAGCAGAGATGGTCAGTTTTACAATGAGCAGTTCTTC. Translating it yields CATSRDGQFYNEQFF. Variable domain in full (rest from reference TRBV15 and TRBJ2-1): DAMVIQNPRYQVTQFGKPVTLSCSQTLNHNVMYWYQQKSSQAPKLLFHYYDKDFNNEADTPDNFQSRRPNTSFCFLDIRSPGLGDTAMYLCATSRDGQFYNEQFFGPGTRLTVL.

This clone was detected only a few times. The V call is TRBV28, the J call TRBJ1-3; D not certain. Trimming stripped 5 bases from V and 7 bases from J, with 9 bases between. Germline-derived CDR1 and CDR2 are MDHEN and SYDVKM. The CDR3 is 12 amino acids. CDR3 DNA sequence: TGTGCCAGCAGTGGCCCCAGGAACACCATATATTTT. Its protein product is CASSGPRNTIYF.

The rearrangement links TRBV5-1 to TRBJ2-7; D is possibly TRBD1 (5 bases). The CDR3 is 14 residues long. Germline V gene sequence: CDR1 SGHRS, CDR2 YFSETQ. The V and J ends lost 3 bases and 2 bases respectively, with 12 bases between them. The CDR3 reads CASSSGRITYEQYF. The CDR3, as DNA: TGCGCCAGCAGCTCAGGGCGGATTACCTACGAGCAGTACTTC. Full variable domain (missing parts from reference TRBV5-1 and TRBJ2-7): KAGVTQTPRYLIKTRGQQVTLSCSPISGHRSVSWYQQTPGQGLQFLFEYFSETQRNKGNFPGRFSGRQFSNSRSEMNVSTLELGDSALYLCASSSGRITYEQYFGPGTRLTVT.

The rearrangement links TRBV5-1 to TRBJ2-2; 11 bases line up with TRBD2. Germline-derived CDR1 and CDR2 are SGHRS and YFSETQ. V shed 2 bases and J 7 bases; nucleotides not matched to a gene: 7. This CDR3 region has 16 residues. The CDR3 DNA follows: TGCGCCAGCAGCTTCGTTAGCGGGAGGGCCAGCGGGGAGCTGTTTTTT. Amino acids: CASSFVSGRASGELFF.